The present T cell receptor beta chain was sequenced within a study of blood T cell repertoires in COVID-19. Study background: Acute-phase and convalescent COVID-19 samples originated in the United States, Italy and Spain. PBMCs, B-cell-depleted T cells, or T cells provided the cDNA or gDNA that made up the material.

In the original analysis: Researchers report that nucleated cell counts were estimated from reference gene primer amplification. Libraries were prepared by immunoSEQ multiplex PCR; TCRdb keeps only in-frame clonotypes and omits some of them. V, J and clone size derive from that table, while D and trimming were established from the DNA sequence. The data contain 75,000 to 90,000 clones, around nine tenths of them seen just once; the ten biggest clones take up approximately 12%. Sequencing was done on a sample of peripheral blood. The sequence was collected from an elderly man with acute or convalescent COVID-19.

The CDR3 spells CASSATSGRTTDTQYF. The CDR3 bases are TGTGCCAGCTCAGCAACCAGCGGGAGGACCACAGATACGCAGTATTTT. V gene TRBV2 combines with J gene TRBJ2-3; 9 nucleotides align to TRBD2. V was clipped by 8 bases and J by 2 bases; unmatched bases: 11. The CDR3 totals 16 residues. Germline V gene sequence: CDR1 SNHLY, CDR2 FYNNEI.